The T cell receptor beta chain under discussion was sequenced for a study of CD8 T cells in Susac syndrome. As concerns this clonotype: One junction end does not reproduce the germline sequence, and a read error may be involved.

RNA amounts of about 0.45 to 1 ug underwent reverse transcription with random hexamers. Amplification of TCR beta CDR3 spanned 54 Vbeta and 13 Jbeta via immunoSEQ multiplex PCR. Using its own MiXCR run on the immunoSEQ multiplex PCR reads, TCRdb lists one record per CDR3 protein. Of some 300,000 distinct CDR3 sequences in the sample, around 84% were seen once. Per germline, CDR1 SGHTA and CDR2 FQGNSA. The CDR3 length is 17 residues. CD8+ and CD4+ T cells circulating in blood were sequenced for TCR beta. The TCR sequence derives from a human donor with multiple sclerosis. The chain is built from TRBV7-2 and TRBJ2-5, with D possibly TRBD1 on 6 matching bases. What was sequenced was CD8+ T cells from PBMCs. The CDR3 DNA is TGTGCCAGCAGTTTAGGGGAATTATTGGGGGCGGAGGAGACCCAGTACTTC. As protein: CASSLGELLGAEETQYF.